The 2 T cell receptor beta chains reported below all come from one sample, sequenced in a study of shared clonotypes between healthy human individuals. Sequencing was performed with immunoSEQ multiplex PCR; in TCRdb, only in-frame clones are kept and a portion is missing. The sample has about 1.1 million clones, about 72% seen once. Material: memory CD4+ T cells from PBMCs. Subset described: CD45RA-negative fraction. These receptors originate from a man aged 18 to 29 in good health. Some clones in this sample may be carry-over from other donors' samples.

The DNA for the CDR3 is TGTGCCAGTAGTGTTCCACAGGGCAGGGGCAATCAGCCCCAGCATTTT. It specifies CASSVPQGRGNQPQHF. This chain uses TRBV19 with TRBJ1-5; TRBD1 is a possible D gene (6 bases). Trimming left V 5 bases short and J 2 bases short, with 16 bases between. CDR1 and CDR2 (germline): LNHDA, SQIVND (reference sequence). CDR3 length: 16 residues. The full variable domain, in which reference TRBV19 and TRBJ1-5 provide the parts outside the CDR3, is DGGITQSPKYLFRKEGQNVTLSCEQNLNHDAMYWYRQDPGQGLRLIYYSQIVNDFQKGDIAEGYSVSREKKESFPLTVTSAQKNPTAFYLCASSVPQGRGNQPQHFGDGTRLSIL.

This clone was found once. The J gene is TRBJ2-7, the V gene TRBV11-1; tentatively, D is TRBD1 (5 bases). Trimming removed 7 bases from V and 6 bases from J, with 16 bases in between. Looked up from germline, CDR1 is SGHAT and CDR2 is FQDESV (reference sequence). The CDR3 is 13 amino acids. CDR3 in DNA: TGTGCCAGCACCACAAATAGTCAGGGCGAGCAGTACTTC. It codes for CASTTNSQGEQYF.